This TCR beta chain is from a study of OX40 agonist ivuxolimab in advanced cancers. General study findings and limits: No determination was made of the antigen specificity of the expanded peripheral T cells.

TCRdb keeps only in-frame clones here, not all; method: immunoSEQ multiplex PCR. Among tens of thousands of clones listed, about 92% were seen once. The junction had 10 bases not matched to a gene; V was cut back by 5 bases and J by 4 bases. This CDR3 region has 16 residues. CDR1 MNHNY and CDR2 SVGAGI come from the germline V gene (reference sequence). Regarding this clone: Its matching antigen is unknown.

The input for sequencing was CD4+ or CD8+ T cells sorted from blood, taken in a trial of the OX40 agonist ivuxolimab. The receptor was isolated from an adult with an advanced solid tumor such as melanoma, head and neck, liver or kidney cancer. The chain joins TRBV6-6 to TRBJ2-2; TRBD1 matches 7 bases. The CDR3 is CASSPVRQGFTGELFF. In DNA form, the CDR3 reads TGTGCCAGCAGTCCGGTCAGACAGGGATTCACCGGGGAGCTGTTTTTT.